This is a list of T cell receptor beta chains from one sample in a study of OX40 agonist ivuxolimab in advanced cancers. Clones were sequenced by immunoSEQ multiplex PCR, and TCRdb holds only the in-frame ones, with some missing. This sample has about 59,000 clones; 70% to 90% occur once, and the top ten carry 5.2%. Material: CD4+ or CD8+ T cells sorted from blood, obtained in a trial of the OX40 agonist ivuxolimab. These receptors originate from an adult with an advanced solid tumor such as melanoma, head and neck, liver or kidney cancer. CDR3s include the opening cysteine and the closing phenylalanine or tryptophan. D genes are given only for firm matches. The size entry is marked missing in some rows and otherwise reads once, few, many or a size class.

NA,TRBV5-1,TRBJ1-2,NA,TGCGCCAGCAGCAAGGACAGCTATGGCTACACCTTC,CASSKDSYGYTF
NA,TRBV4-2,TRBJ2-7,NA,TGTGCCAGCAGCTTGGAGGTCAAGGACGAGCAGTACTTC,CASSLEVKDEQYF
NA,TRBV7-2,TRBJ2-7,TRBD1,TGTGCCAGCAGCTTGGACAGGGGGATTGAGCAGTACTTC,CASSLDRGIEQYF
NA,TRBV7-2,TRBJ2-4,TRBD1,TGTGCCAGCAGCTTACAGACAGGGGGAATCCAAAACATTCAGTACTTC,CASSLQTGGIQNIQYF
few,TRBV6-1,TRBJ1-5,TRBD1,TGTGCCACCGAGTTCGACAGGGGGCTCGGTCAGCCCCAGCATTTT,CATEFDRGLGQPQHF
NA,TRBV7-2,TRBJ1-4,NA,TGTGCCAGCAGCCGGGCCGTCGGGGCCTACAATGAAAAACTGTTTTTT,CASSRAVGAYNEKLFF
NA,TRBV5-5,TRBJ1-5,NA,TGTGCCAGCAGCTTGGACCCGGGGCAGCCCCAGCATTTT,CASSLDPGQPQHF
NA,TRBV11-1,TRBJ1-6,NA,TGTGCCAGCACGGGACGGCCTAATTCACCCCTCCACTTT,CASTGRPNSPLHF
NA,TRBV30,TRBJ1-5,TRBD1,TGTGCCTGGAGTGAGGACAGGGGTCAGCCCCAGCATTTT,CAWSEDRGQPQHF
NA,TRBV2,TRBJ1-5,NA,TGTGCCAGCAGTGTGCAGAGCAATCAGCCCCAGCATTTT,CASSVQSNQPQHF
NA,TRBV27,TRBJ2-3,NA,TGTGCCAGCACCAGGGGCCTTAGCACAGATACGCAGTATTTT,CASTRGLSTDTQYF
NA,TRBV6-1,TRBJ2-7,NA,TGTGCCAGCAGTGAAGGCGGGTCAGCCTACGAGCAGTACTTC,CASSEGGSAYEQYF
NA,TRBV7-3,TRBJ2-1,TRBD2,TGTGCCAGCAGCTTAAAGGGACTAGCGGGAGGCGAGCAGTTCTTC,CASSLKGLAGGEQFF
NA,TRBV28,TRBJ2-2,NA,TGTGCCAGCAGTCGGCCGGGCGGGGAGCTGTTTTTT,CASSRPGGELFF
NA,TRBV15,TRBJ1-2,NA,TGTGCCACCAGCAGCGGCGGATTGGGAGGCTACACCTTC,CATSSGGLGGYTF
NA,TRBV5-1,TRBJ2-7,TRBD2,TGCGCCAGCAGCCTTCTGGCAAGCGGGGCTGGTCGGGAGCAGTACTTC,CASSLLASGAGREQYF
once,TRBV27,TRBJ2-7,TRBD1,TGTGCCAGCAGCTTAGACAGGGGCTCCTACGAGCAGTACTTC,CASSLDRGSYEQYF
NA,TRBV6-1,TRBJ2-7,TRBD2,TGTGCCAGCAGTGGGGGGGGGTACGAGCAGTACTTC,CASSGGGYEQYF
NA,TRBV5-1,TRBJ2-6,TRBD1,TGCGCCAGCAGACGCGAGGAGGGACAGGGGGCGCATGGGGCCAACGTCCTGACTTTC,CASRREEGQGAHGANVLTF
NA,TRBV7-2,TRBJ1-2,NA,TGTGCCAGCAGCTTCCGGGACCTAGGGTGGGGCAGCTATGGCTACACCTTC,CASSFRDLGWGSYGYTF